What follows are 8 T cell receptor beta chains derived from one specimen sequenced in a study of T cell responses to AZD1222 COVID-19 vaccine. TCRdb's copy holds only in-frame clones and misses some; the assay was immunoSEQ multiplex PCR. The profile shows about 54,000 clones, approximately 88% of them singletons. The material was peripheral blood, obtained on day 0 of AZD1222 vaccination. The receptors stem from an adult in good health.

This clone was seen a single time. V gene TRBV3-1 (or the pseudogene TRBV3-2) combines with J gene TRBJ2-7; 7 nucleotides align to TRBD2. The CDR3 extends over 16 amino acids. Per the germline V gene, CDR1 is LGHDT and CDR2 is YNNKEL (reference sequence). Germline trimming cut 0 bases from V and 2 bases from J; bases unmatched to any gene: 7. DNA of the CDR3: TGTGCCAGCAGCCAAGATTTCCCTAGCGGCCCCTACGAGCAGTACTTC. Protein product: CASSQDFPSGPYEQYF.

The CDR3 region is CASRLNTEAFF. In DNA form, the CDR3 reads TGTGCCAGTCGACTGAACACTGAAGCTTTCTTT. The rearrangement uses TRBV28 and TRBJ1-1; no firm D call. Germline loops: CDR1 MDHEN, CDR2 SYDVKM. V was clipped by 9 bases and J by 0 bases, with 5 bases between them. This CDR3 contains 11 residues.

This chain links TRBV18 with TRBJ2-7, with 7 nucleotides matching TRBD2. V shed 3 bases and J 1 base; nucleotides not matched to a gene: 9. This CDR3 contains 16 residues. Germline V gene lookup returns CDR1 KGHSH and CDR2 LQKENI. The CDR3 region has the DNA TGTGCCAGCTCACCGGTCCTTGGGAGGGCGTCCTACGAGCAGTACTTC. Translation gives CASSPVLGRASYEQYF.

The chain carries TRBV5-1 and TRBJ1-1; tentative D call: TRBD1 (6 bases). Per the germline V gene, CDR1 is SGHRS and CDR2 is YFSETQ. The CDR3 sequence is 14 residues long. V gave up 6 bases and J gave up 5 bases, with 17 bases separating them. The CDR3 is CASTLSAGDTEAFF. Written as DNA, the CDR3 is TGCGCCAGCACCCTGTCGGCAGGGGATACTGAAGCTTTCTTT.

The chain joins TRBV5-1 to TRBJ1-3, with 10 bases aligning to TRBD1. From germline, CDR1 is SGHRS and CDR2 YFSETQ. CDR3 length: 17 residues. With V trimmed by 4 bases and J by 0 bases, 7 bases remained unmatched. CDR3 protein: CASSRQGQGSSGNTIYF. In DNA, the CDR3 is TGCGCCAGCAGCCGCCAGGGACAGGGGAGCTCTGGAAACACCATATATTTT.

This sequence joins TRBV18 and TRBJ1-4; D is undetermined. The CDR3 consists of 14 residues. V lost 1 base to trimming and J lost 4 bases, with 7 bases between them. Germline V gives CDR1 KGHSH, CDR2 LQKENI. The CDR3 here is CASSPREGNEKLFF. Here the CDR3 DNA reads TGTGCCAGCTCACCACGGGAGGGTAATGAAAAACTGTTTTTT.

The chain couples TRBV7-2 to TRBJ2-1, with D unclear. Trimming stripped 0 bases from V and 8 bases from J, with 2 bases between. The germline V gene has CDR1 SGHTA and CDR2 FQGNSA. The CDR3 has 11 residues. CDR3 DNA sequence: TGTGCCAGCAGCTTAGCAGATGAGCAGTTCTTC. Translating gives CASSLADEQFF.

This clone was counted between two and nine times. The J gene is TRBJ2-1, the V gene TRBV28, with 9 nucleotides matching TRBD2. This CDR3 has 16 amino acids. Germline-derived CDR1 and CDR2 are MDHEN and SYDVKM. Trimming cost V 3 bases and J 6 bases; bases outside gene matches: 9. The CDR3 nucleotides are TGTGCCAGCAGTTTCGTTAGCGGGAGTCAAGGCAATGAGCAGTTCTTC. This sequence encodes CASSFVSGSQGNEQFF. The complete variable domain, with remaining parts taken from reference TRBV28 and TRBJ2-1, reads DVKVTQSSRYLVKRTGEKVFLECVQDMDHENMFWYRQDPGLGLRLIYFSYDVKMKEKGDIPEGYSVSREKKERFSLILESASTNQTSMYLCASSFVSGSQGNEQFFGPGTRLTVL.